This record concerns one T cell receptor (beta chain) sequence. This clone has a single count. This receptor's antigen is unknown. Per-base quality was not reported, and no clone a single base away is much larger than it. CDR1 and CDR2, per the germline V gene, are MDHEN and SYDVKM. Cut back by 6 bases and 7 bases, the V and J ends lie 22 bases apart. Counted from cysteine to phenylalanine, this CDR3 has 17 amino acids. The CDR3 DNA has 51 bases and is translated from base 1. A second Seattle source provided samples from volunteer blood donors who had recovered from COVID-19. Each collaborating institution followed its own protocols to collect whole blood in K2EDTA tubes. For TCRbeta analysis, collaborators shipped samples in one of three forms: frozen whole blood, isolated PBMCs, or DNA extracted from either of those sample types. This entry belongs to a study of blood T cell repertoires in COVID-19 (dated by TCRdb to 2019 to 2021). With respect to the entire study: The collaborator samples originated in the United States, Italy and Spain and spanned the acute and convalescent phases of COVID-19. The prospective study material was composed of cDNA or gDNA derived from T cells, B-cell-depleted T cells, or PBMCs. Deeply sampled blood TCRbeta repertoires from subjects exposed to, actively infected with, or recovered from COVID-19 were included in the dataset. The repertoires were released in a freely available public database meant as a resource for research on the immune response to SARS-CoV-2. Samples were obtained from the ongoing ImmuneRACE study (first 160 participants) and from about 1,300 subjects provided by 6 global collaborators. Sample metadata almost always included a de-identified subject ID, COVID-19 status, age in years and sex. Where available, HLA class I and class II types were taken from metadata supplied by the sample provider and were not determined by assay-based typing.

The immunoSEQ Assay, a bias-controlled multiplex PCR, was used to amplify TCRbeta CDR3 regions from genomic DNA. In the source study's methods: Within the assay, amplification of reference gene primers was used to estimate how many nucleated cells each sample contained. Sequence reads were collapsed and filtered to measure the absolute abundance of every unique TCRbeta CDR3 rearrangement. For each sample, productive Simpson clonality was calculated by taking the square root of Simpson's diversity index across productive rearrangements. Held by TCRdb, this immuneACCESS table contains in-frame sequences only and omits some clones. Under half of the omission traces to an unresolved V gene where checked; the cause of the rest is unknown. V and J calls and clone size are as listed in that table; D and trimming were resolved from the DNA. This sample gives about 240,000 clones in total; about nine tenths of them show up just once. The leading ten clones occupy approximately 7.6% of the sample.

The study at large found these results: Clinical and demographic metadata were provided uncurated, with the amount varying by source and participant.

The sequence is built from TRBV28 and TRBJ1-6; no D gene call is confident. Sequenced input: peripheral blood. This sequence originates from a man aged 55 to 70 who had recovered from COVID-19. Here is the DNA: TGTGCCAGCAGCCTTTTACCCCCTCCTAGCGGAAATTCACCCCTCCACTTT. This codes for CASSLLPPPSGNSPLHF.